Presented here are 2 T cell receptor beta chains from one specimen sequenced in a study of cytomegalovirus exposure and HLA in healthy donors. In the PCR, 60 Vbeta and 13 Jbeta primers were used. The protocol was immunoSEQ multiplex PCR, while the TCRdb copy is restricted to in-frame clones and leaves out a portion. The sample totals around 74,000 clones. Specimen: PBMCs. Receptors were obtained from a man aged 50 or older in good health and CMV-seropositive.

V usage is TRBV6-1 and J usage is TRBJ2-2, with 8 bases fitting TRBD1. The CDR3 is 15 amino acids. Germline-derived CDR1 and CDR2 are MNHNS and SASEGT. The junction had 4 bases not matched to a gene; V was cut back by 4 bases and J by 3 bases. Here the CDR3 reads CASSVSGGYTGELFF. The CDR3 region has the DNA TGTGCCAGCAGTGTTTCAGGGGGCTACACCGGGGAGCTGTTTTTT.

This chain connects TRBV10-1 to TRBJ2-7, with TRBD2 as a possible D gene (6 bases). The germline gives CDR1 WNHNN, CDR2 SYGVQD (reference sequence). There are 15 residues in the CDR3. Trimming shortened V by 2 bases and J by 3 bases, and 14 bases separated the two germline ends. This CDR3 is CASSETRLGNYEQYF. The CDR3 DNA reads TGCGCCAGCAGTGAGACCCGACTAGGAAACTACGAGCAGTACTTC.